This T cell receptor (beta chain) was retrieved from a study of shared clonotypes between healthy human individuals. Using immunoSEQ multiplex PCR, the repertoire was profiled, and TCRdb retains in-frame clones only, with some absent. The data contain around 700,000 clones, roughly 70% of them seen just once; the ten biggest clones take up less than 2%. The study's findings and limits: Large sequencing depth failed to make sorted-subset sequencing complete, rarefaction showed.

Comments on this clone: As yet, its antigen is unknown. Other nucleotide sequences in the sample specify the same CDR3.

The clonotype comes from a woman aged 25-40 years in good health. Material: memory CD4+ T cells sorted from blood. Subset described: CD45RA-negative fraction.

The CDR3 spells CSARPYNEQFF. The CDR3 bases are TGCAGTGCTAGGCCTTACAATGAGCAGTTCTTC. The chain combines TRBV20-1 with TRBJ2-1; D is unclear. V dropped 3 bases and J dropped 4 bases, with 4 bases sitting between them. CDR3 length: 11 residues. Germline V gene sequence: CDR1 DFQATT, CDR2 SNEGSKA (reference sequence).